The 32 T cell receptor beta chains below come from one sample, sequenced in a study of early stage breast cancer tumors. Method: immunoSEQ multiplex PCR; TCRdb's copy keeps in-frame clones and lacks some. The sample lists some 72,000 clones, approximately 80% occurring once. Sequencing was performed on blood. The receptor source for this set is a person between 55 and 69 years old with breast cancer.

The chain employs TRBV14 and TRBJ2-3; tentatively, D is TRBD1 (6 bases). The germline V and J ends were trimmed by 6 bases and 4 bases, with 14 bases remaining between them. The CDR3 sequence is 14 residues long. CDR1 SGHDN and CDR2 FVKESK come from the germline V gene. CDR3 nucleotides: TGTGCCAGCAGTGCTCAGGGGTGGGCAGATACGCAGTATTTT. Amino acids: CASSAQGWADTQYF.

The chain has TRBV19 and TRBJ1-5; 9 bases agree with TRBD1. The CDR3 consists of 16 residues. The J segment lost 1 base and the V segment lost 3 bases, leaving 4 bases of the junction unmatched. The germline V gene has CDR1 LNHDA and CDR2 SQIVND (reference sequence). CDR3 in DNA: TGTGCCAGTAGTATGGGACAGGGCTGGAGCAATCAGCCCCAGCATTTT. Its protein product is CASSMGQGWSNQPQHF. The full variable domain, completed using reference TRBV19 and TRBJ1-5, is DGGITQSPKYLFRKEGQNVTLSCEQNLNHDAMYWYRQDPGQGLRLIYYSQIVNDFQKGDIAEGYSVSREKKESFPLTVTSAQKNPTAFYLCASSMGQGWSNQPQHFGDGTRLSIL.

The chain combines TRBV30 with TRBJ2-7; 8 nucleotides match TRBD2. J was trimmed by 2 bases and V by 0 bases; bases with no gene match: 0. Germline CDR1 GTSNPN, CDR2 SVGIG (reference sequence). This CDR3 has 13 amino acids. The CDR3 bases are TGTGCCTGGAGTGTAGCGGGGGCCTACGAGCAGTACTTC. It codes for CAWSVAGAYEQYF.

The chain employs TRBV7-8 and TRBJ2-5, with 13 nucleotides matching TRBD2. The length of the CDR3 is 17 residues. With V trimmed by 5 bases and J by 2 bases, 8 bases remained unmatched. Germline V CDR1 and CDR2: SGHVS, FQNEAQ. The CDR3 coding sequence is TGTGCCAGCAGCAAACTAGGACTAGCGGGGGAACAAGAGACCCAGTACTTC. Its protein is CASSKLGLAGEQETQYF.

V is TRBV18 and J is TRBJ2-1, with D hard to call. CDR1 is KGHSH, CDR2 LQKENI, per germline. Trimming stripped 3 bases from V and 5 bases from J, with 11 bases between. The length of the CDR3 is 14 residues. Here the CDR3 DNA reads TGTGCCAGCTCACCCCAGGTCTGGGACAATGAGCAGTTCTTC. It is translated as CASSPQVWDNEQFF.

The chain couples TRBV7-2 to TRBJ1-1; D is uncertain. Germline-derived CDR1 and CDR2 are SGHTA and FQGNSA. The CDR3 covers 13 residues. The ends were cut back, 4 bases at V and 5 bases at J, with 11 bases in the middle. The CDR3 region is CASSSLVDTEAFF. As DNA, the CDR3 is TGTGCCAGCAGCTCTCTGGTAGATACTGAAGCTTTCTTT.

The J gene is TRBJ2-5, the V gene TRBV9; D is perhaps TRBD2 (6 bases). Germline V lookup: CDR1 SGDLS, CDR2 YYNGEE. The CDR3 has 14 residues. V shed 4 bases and J shed 4 bases, with 14 bases lying between them. This CDR3 is CASSSGLSRETQYF. In DNA, the CDR3 is TGTGCCAGCAGCAGCGGGCTCTCCAGAGAGACCCAGTACTTC.

The chain links TRBV28 to TRBJ2-7; the D is unclear. The CDR3 contains 10 residues. The germline V gene has CDR1 MDHEN and CDR2 SYDVKM. The ends were cut back, 5 bases at V and 4 bases at J, with 3 bases in the middle. CDR3 DNA sequence: TGTGCCAGCAGTGGTTACGAGCAGTACTTC. Encoded protein: CASSGYEQYF.

The chain has TRBV7-3 and TRBJ1-2; D possibly corresponds to TRBD1 (5 bases). V was cut by 5 bases and J by 7 bases, with 14 bases left in between. Germline CDR1 and CDR2: SGHTA and FQGTGA. The CDR3 extends over 13 amino acids. The CDR3 coding sequence is TGTGCCAGCAGCCCGACAAGGGGTGGTGGCTACACCTTC. This codes for CASSPTRGGGYTF.

The chain combines TRBV28 with TRBJ2-3; a weak D match, TRBD2 (5 bases). The germline V gene has CDR1 MDHEN and CDR2 SYDVKM. The CDR3 is made up of 14 amino acids. With 3 bases removed from V and 10 bases from J, the gap between germline ends came to 17 bases. The DNA for the CDR3 is TGTGCCAGCAGTTTTGATCGAAGGACTTCCTCGCAGTATTTT. Translation gives CASSFDRRTSSQYF.

The rearrangement links TRBV28 to TRBJ1-2, with a possible D match to TRBD1 (6 bases). Trimming pared 5 bases from V and 8 bases from J, leaving 18 bases between. The CDR3 has 14 residues. CDR1 is MDHEN and CDR2 is SYDVKM in the germline V gene. In DNA, the CDR3 is TGTGCCAGCAGTGCCGTCGGGGCAGGGGACGGCTACACCTTC. It codes for CASSAVGAGDGYTF.

V gene TRBV2 combines with J gene TRBJ2-5; 15 bases line up with TRBD2. CDR1 and CDR2 (germline): SNHLY, FYNNEI. This CDR3 is built from 16 residues. Unmatched junction bases numbered 3, after V lost 6 bases and J lost 1 base. The CDR3 nucleotides are TGTGCCAGCAGGAAGGGACTAGCGGGAGGCCAAGAGACCCAGTACTTC. This gives the protein CASRKGLAGGQETQYF.

The V and J genes are TRBV10-3 and TRBJ1-6; D call uncertain. Germline assignment: CDR1 ENHRY and CDR2 SYGVKD. This CDR3 is built from 13 residues. The V gene lost 8 bases and the J gene lost 7 bases, with 12 bases spanning the gap. As DNA, the CDR3 is TGTGCCATCTCCTTCGGGGTCAATTCACCCCTCCACTTT. Protein: CAISFGVNSPLHF.

The chain couples TRBV28 to TRBJ2-3; 9 nucleotides line up with TRBD1. The CDR3 is 13 amino acids. Trimming removed 9 bases from V and 6 bases from J; junction bases left unmatched: 7. Germline CDR1 and CDR2: MDHEN and SYDVKM. In DNA, the CDR3 is TGTGCCAGGTGGGACAGGGTCATTGATACGCAGTATTTT. It specifies CARWDRVIDTQYF.

The V and J genes are TRBV2 and TRBJ1-5; weak D call: TRBD1 (6 bases). The V gene lost 6 bases and the J gene lost 5 bases, with 11 bases spanning the gap. CDR3 length: 13 residues. The germline gives CDR1 SNHLY, CDR2 FYNNEI. This chain's CDR3 is CASSAQGHQPQHF. CDR3 in DNA: TGTGCCAGCAGCGCACAGGGTCATCAGCCCCAGCATTTT.

This chain joins TRBV7-9 and TRBJ2-1; D possibly corresponds to TRBD1 (5 bases). Germline V gene lookup returns CDR1 SEHNR and CDR2 FQNEAQ (reference sequence). Between the trimmed V and J ends, which lost 4 bases and 6 bases, there was a span of 16 bases. This CDR3 is built from 15 residues. The CDR3 DNA reads TGTGCCAGCAGCTCACCTACAGGCACACGCAATGAGCAGTTCTTC. Encoded protein: CASSSPTGTRNEQFF.

This clone has a handful of counts. The V gene is TRBV19, the J gene TRBJ2-2; a weak D match, TRBD2 (5 bases). The CDR3 runs 15 residues. Germline V lookup: CDR1 LNHDA, CDR2 SQIVND (reference sequence). V dropped 2 bases and J dropped 7 bases, with 14 bases sitting between them. CDR3 protein: CASSISGSRGGELFF. The CDR3 nucleotides are TGTGCCAGTAGTATAAGTGGGAGCAGAGGCGGGGAGCTGTTTTTT.

The chain uses TRBV30 and TRBJ1-6, with D perhaps TRBD1 (6 bases). The germline V gene has CDR1 GTSNPN and CDR2 SVGIG (reference sequence). The CDR3 length is 14 residues. V lost 7 bases and J 6 bases, leaving 16 bases between the germline ends. CDR3 sequence: CASGPGGLNSPLHF. CDR3 coding DNA: TGTGCCTCTGGTCCGGGGGGCCTTAATTCACCCCTCCACTTT.

This clone was detected a few times. The chain links TRBV5-5 to TRBJ1-2; D remains unclear. The CDR3 consists of 14 residues. Germline V gene sequence: CDR1 SGHKS, CDR2 YYEKEE (reference sequence). The V and J ends lost 0 bases and 0 bases respectively, with 6 bases between them. The CDR3 reads CASSLVRTNYGYTF. CDR3 bases: TGTGCCAGCAGCTTGGTAAGGACTAACTATGGCTACACCTTC.

The V call is TRBV28, the J call TRBJ2-7, with D hard to call. The CDR3 is 13 residues long. V lost 2 bases, J lost 2 bases, and 7 bases lay in between. Per the germline V gene, CDR1 is MDHEN and CDR2 is SYDVKM. The chain's CDR3 is CASSLNGAYEQYF. The CDR3, as DNA: TGTGCCAGCAGTTTAAATGGGGCCTACGAGCAGTACTTC. Complete variable domain (other parts from reference TRBV28 and TRBJ2-7): DVKVTQSSRYLVKRTGEKVFLECVQDMDHENMFWYRQDPGLGLRLIYFSYDVKMKEKGDIPEGYSVSREKKERFSLILESASTNQTSMYLCASSLNGAYEQYFGPGTRLTVT.

This clone showed up just once. The chain is built from TRBV6-5 and TRBJ2-2; possibly TRBD2 for D (6 bases). Looked up from germline, CDR1 is MNHEY and CDR2 is SVGAGI. V dropped 7 bases and J dropped 0 bases, with 9 bases sitting between them. CDR3 size: 14 residues. CDR3 nucleotide sequence: TGTGCCAGCACCTGGGGGGCGAACACCGGGGAGCTGTTTTTT. This codes for CASTWGANTGELFF.

This rearrangement joins TRBV28 to TRBJ1-1; TRBD1 agrees at 7 bases. Germline V gives CDR1 MDHEN, CDR2 SYDVKM. This CDR3 spans 13 amino acids. V shed 6 bases, J shed 5 bases, and the junction held 6 bases outside the gene matches. For the CDR3, the DNA is TGTGCCAGCAGCTCTTCAGGGGGTACTGAAGCTTTCTTT. It is translated as CASSSSGGTEAFF.

In this sample, this clone turned up once. V and J are TRBV28 and TRBJ2-1; 8 bases are shared with TRBD1. The germline gives CDR1 MDHEN, CDR2 SYDVKM. The CDR3 runs to 15 residues. V trimming: 5 bases; J trimming: 4 bases; junction bases outside the gene matches: 7. In nucleotides, the CDR3 is TGTGCCAGCAGTATTCCAGGACAGGGATACAATGAGCAGTTCTTC. Amino acids: CASSIPGQGYNEQFF. The full variable domain, rest sourced from reference TRBV28 and TRBJ2-1, is DVKVTQSSRYLVKRTGEKVFLECVQDMDHENMFWYRQDPGLGLRLIYFSYDVKMKEKGDIPEGYSVSREKKERFSLILESASTNQTSMYLCASSIPGQGYNEQFFGPGTRLTVL.

This clone was detected a few times. The genes are TRBV7-9 and TRBJ1-2; 9 nucleotides agree with TRBD1. CDR1 is SEHNR, CDR2 FQNEAQ, per germline (reference sequence). The V gene end was trimmed by 5 bases and the J gene end by 6 bases; junction bases not matched to a gene: 4. The CDR3 is 13 amino acids. The CDR3: CASSEGQGNGYTF. As DNA, the CDR3 is TGTGCCAGCAGCGAGGGACAGGGTAATGGCTACACCTTC.

The rearrangement links TRBV11-3 to TRBJ2-7; TRBD2 matches 7 bases. Germline CDR1 and CDR2: SGHNT and YENEEA. This CDR3 has 14 amino acids. The V gene end was trimmed by 4 bases and the J gene end by 7 bases; junction bases not matched to a gene: 10. The chain's CDR3 is CASSYSGTTGEQYF. The CDR3 DNA reads as TGTGCCAGCAGCTACAGCGGGACCACTGGGGAGCAGTACTTC.

The chain recombines TRBV6-1 with TRBJ1-2, with D perhaps TRBD1 (5 bases). Germline CDR1 MNHNS, CDR2 SASEGT. The CDR3 loop spans 14 amino acids. Trimming shortened V by 6 bases and J by 4 bases, and 15 bases separated the two germline ends. CDR3 DNA: TGTGCCAGCAGCGAGGCAGGGTCTCGCTATGGCTACACCTTC. Protein: CASSEAGSRYGYTF.

This clone has more than one count but fewer than ten. V is TRBV7-2 and J is TRBJ2-1; possibly TRBD2 for D (6 bases). The CDR3 totals 13 residues. Trimming shortened V by 5 bases and J by 6 bases, and 11 bases separated the two germline ends. Per germline, CDR1 SGHTA and CDR2 FQGNSA. The CDR3 protein is CASSTTSSNEQFF. In nucleotides, the CDR3 is TGTGCCAGCAGCACAACTAGCTCCAATGAGCAGTTCTTC.

The rearrangement uses TRBV9 and TRBJ2-3, with D possibly matching TRBD1 (5 bases). This CDR3 region has 14 residues. V lost 2 bases and J 0 bases, leaving 7 bases between the germline ends. Germline assignment: CDR1 SGDLS and CDR2 YYNGEE. The CDR3 protein is CASSVRQSTDTQYF. The DNA for the CDR3 is TGTGCCAGCAGCGTTAGACAGAGCACAGATACGCAGTATTTT.

This chain joins TRBV15 and TRBJ2-7; TRBD2 aligns across 11 bases. The ends lost 3 bases at V and 3 bases at J; junction bases unmatched: 4. The CDR3 spans 15 residues. CDR1 and CDR2 from the germline V gene are LNHNV and YYDKDF (reference sequence). The CDR3 DNA reads as TGTGCCACCAGCAGTCCTAGCGGGGGGCACTACGAGCAGTACTTC. Translated: CATSSPSGGHYEQYF. The full variable domain, completed using reference TRBV15 and TRBJ2-7, is DAMVIQNPRYQVTQFGKPVTLSCSQTLNHNVMYWYQQKSSQAPKLLFHYYDKDFNNEADTPDNFQSRRPNTSFCFLDIRSPGLGDTAMYLCATSSPSGGHYEQYFGPGTRLTVT.

This chain connects TRBV28 to TRBJ2-5; TRBD2 matches 10 bases. The CDR3 consists of 14 residues. The V and J ends lost 2 bases and 5 bases, in that order; junction bases with no gene match: 2. Germline V lookup: CDR1 MDHEN, CDR2 SYDVKM. CDR3 region: CASSLPAGGETQYF. The CDR3 DNA reads as TGTGCCAGCAGTTTACCAGCGGGAGGGGAGACCCAGTACTTC.

The rearrangement joins TRBV5-1 to TRBJ2-5, with a tentative D call TRBD2 (5 bases). Trimming stripped 4 bases from V and 2 bases from J, with 15 bases between. The length of the CDR3 is 15 residues. Germline assignment: CDR1 SGHRS and CDR2 YFSETQ. The CDR3 nucleotides read TGCGCCAGCAGCCCCGGACTGTCGATTCAAGAGACCCAGTACTTC. The encoded protein is CASSPGLSIQETQYF.

The chain couples TRBV28 to TRBJ2-7, with TRBD1 identical over 8 bases. Trimming removed 6 bases from V and 2 bases from J; junction bases left unmatched: 6. This CDR3 has 14 residues. Germline assignment: CDR1 MDHEN and CDR2 SYDVKM. This CDR3 is CASRPGQAAYEQYF. The CDR3 nucleotides read TGTGCCAGCAGGCCGGGACAGGCCGCCTACGAGCAGTACTTC.